A selection of T cell receptor beta chains follows, all from one sample in a study of Ad26.COV2.S vaccination and SARS-CoV-2 variants. TCRdb keeps only in-frame clones here, not all; method: immunoSEQ multiplex PCR. This table has around 400,000 clones, approximately 92% appearing once. Sequencing used peripheral blood, obtained in a trial of Ad26.COV2.S vaccine versus placebo. These receptors all stem from a person aged 18-65 years who received the Ad26.COV2.S COVID-19 vaccine or a placebo. CDR3s include the opening cysteine and the closing phenylalanine or tryptophan. Fields, in order: D gene, clone size, J gene, V gene, CDR3 DNA, CDR3 protein. The D gene is left open where the match is weak. Clone sizes are given selectively: once, few, many, or a class where the clone is expanded.

TRBD2	.	TRBJ2-7	TRBV20-1	TGCAGTGCTAGTGGATCCGGTACTAGCGCGGTGTACGAGCAGTACTTC	CSASGSGTSAVYEQYF
TRBD1	.	TRBJ1-4	TRBV10-1	TGCGCCAGCAGTGAGTCGACAGGGTATGAAAAACTGTTTTTT	CASSESTGYEKLFF
TRBD2	.	TRBJ2-7	TRBV6-2/TRBV6-3	TGTGCCAGCAGTTACCCCGGGAGGACCTACGAGCAGTACTTC	CASSYPGRTYEQYF
.	.	TRBJ1-5	TRBV19	TGTGCCAGTAGCCCAGTTGGCCCTCAGCCCCAGCATTTT	CASSPVGPQPQHF
.	.	TRBJ2-1	TRBV24-1	TGTGCCACCAGTGATTTGGCGGCACGGTCCTACAATGAGCAGTTCTTC	CATSDLAARSYNEQFF
.	.	TRBJ2-7	TRBV18	TGTGCCAGCTCACCCCCGCGGGACCAGCTGCCTACCTACGAGCAGTACTTC	CASSPPRDQLPTYEQYF
.	.	TRBJ2-2	TRBV24-1	TGTGCCACCAGTGATAACAGGAACACCGGGGAGCTGTTTTTT	CATSDNRNTGELFF
.	few	TRBJ1-2	TRBV19	TGTGCCAGTATTTTGACTTCAAACAGGGCCTATGGCTACACCTTC	CASILTSNRAYGYTF
TRBD2	.	TRBJ2-4	TRBV27	TGTGCCAGCATAGGCGGGAGGGGGAACATTCAGTACTTC	CASIGGRGNIQYF
TRBD1	.	TRBJ1-1	TRBV7-9	TGTGCCAGCAGCCTAACAGGGGGAAACACTGAAGCTTTCTTT	CASSLTGGNTEAFF
TRBD1	once	TRBJ1-2	TRBV28	TGTGCCAGCAGTTCCCGGACAGGGCAAAAGTATGGCTACACCTTC	CASSSRTGQKYGYTF
.	.	TRBJ2-3	TRBV10-2	TGCGCCAGCAGTGAGGTCTCAACTAGCACAGATACGCAGTATTTT	CASSEVSTSTDTQYF
.	.	TRBJ1-2	TRBV11-3	TGTGCCAGCAGCTTAGATCTCCCAATCGGTAACCGGTACACTAACTATGGCTACACCTTC	CASSLDLPIGNRYTNYGYTF
.	.	TRBJ2-1	TRBV3-1/TRBV3-2	TGTGCCAGCAGCCGAGGCGGAACGACAGGTGAGCAGTTCTTC	CASSRGGTTGEQFF
TRBD2	.	TRBJ2-2	TRBV18	TGTGCCAGCTCACTTGGACTAGCGGGCCGCACCGGGGAGCTGTTTTTT	CASSLGLAGRTGELFF
.	.	TRBJ1-1	TRBV5-4	TGTGCCACCAACCTCAGGGTGGACACTGAAGCTTTCTTT	CATNLRVDTEAFF
.	.	TRBJ1-5	TRBV6-6	TGTGCCAGCAGTCATGACAGACAGCCCCAGCATTTT	CASSHDRQPQHF
TRBD1	.	TRBJ2-7	TRBV11-2	TGTGCCAGCAGCCCCCGGACAGGGACCTACGAGCAGTACTTC	CASSPRTGTYEQYF
.	.	TRBJ1-1	TRBV7-3	TGTGCCAGCAGCGCTTATTCGAACACTGAAGCTTTCTTT	CASSAYSNTEAFF
TRBD1	.	TRBJ2-2	TRBV7-2	TGTGCCAGCAGCAACCGACAGGGGATGAAAGGGGAGCTGTTTTTT	CASSNRQGMKGELFF
.	.	TRBJ1-1	TRBV18	TGTGCCAGCTCACCACCGGGGGACACTGAAGCTTTCTTT	CASSPPGDTEAFF
.	.	TRBJ1-2	TRBV20-1	TGCAGTGCTAGTCTCCGGGGTACGAACTATGGCTACACCTTC	CSASLRGTNYGYTF
TRBD2	once	TRBJ2-2	TRBV24-1	TGTGCCACCAGTGATAAGGGACTAGCGGGAGGAAACACCGGGGAGCTGTTTTTT	CATSDKGLAGGNTGELFF
TRBD1	.	TRBJ2-7	TRBV24-1	TGTGCCACCCCGGGACAGGGGGGATGCGAGCAGTACTTC	CATPGQGGCEQYF